This TCR beta chain is drawn from a study of blood T cell repertoires in COVID-19. CDR1 and CDR2 (germline): SGHVS, FQNEAQ. CDR3 length equals 15 residues. V was clipped by 5 bases and J by 5 bases, with 16 bases between them. Study processing details: Quantification of nucleated cells was approximated via reference gene primer amplification. This table comes from immunoSEQ multiplex PCR, and its TCRdb copy is limited to in-frame clones, with some not included. The V and J calls and clone size are taken from that table; D and trimming were inferred from the DNA. The data contain around 63,000 clones, 86% of them singletons.

This sequence was found in a woman aged 80 or older with acute or convalescent COVID-19. V gene TRBV7-8 combines with J gene TRBJ1-5, with no clear D. Sequencing was carried out using peripheral blood. The chain's CDR3 is CASSPITGSDQPQHF. The CDR3, as DNA: TGTGCCAGCAGCCCCATCACGGGTTCGGATCAGCCCCAGCATTTT. Drawing the rest from reference TRBV7-8 and TRBJ1-5, the complete variable domain is GAGVSQSPRYKVAKRGQDVALRCDPISGHVSLFWYQQALGQGPEFLTYFQNEAQLDKSGLPSDRFFAERPEGSVSTLKIQRTQQEDSAVYLCASSPITGSDQPQHFGDGTRLSIL.